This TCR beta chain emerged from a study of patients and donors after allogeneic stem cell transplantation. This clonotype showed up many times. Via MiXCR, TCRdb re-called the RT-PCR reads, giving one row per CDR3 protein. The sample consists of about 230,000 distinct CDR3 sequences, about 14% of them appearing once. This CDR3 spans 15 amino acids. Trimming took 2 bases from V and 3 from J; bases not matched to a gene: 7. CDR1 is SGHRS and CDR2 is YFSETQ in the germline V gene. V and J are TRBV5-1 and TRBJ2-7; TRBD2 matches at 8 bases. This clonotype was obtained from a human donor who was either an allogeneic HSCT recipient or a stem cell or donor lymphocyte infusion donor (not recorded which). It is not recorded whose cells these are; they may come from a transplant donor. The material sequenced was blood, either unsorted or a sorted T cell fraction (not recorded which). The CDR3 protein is CASSLLAAGDYEQYF. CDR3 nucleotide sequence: TGCGCCAGCAGCTTACTAGCGGCCGGGGACTACGAGCAGTACTTC.